This TCR beta chain appears in the sequencing data of a study of blood T cell repertoires in COVID-19. Sequenced by immunoSEQ multiplex PCR; TCRdb stores in-frame clones only, minus some. This table holds about 94,000 clones, 74% found once. CDR3 length equals 13 residues. Per germline, CDR1 SGDLS and CDR2 YYNGEE. The V end was cut by 4 bases, the J end by 3 bases, with 11 bases between. Sequencing used peripheral blood. The genes are TRBV9 and TRBJ2-7, with D tentatively TRBD1 (6 bases). The sequence derives from a man aged 65 to 79 with COVID-19, enrolled during active disease. The CDR3 sequence: CASSTRTDYEQYF. The CDR3, as DNA: TGTGCCAGCAGCACTCGGACAGACTACGAGCAGTACTTC. The full variable domain, with the rest looked up from reference TRBV9 and TRBJ2-7, is DSGVTQTPKHLITATGQRVTLRCSPRSGDLSVYWYQQSLDQGLQFLIQYYNGEERAKGNILERFSAQQFPDLHSELNLSSLELGDSALYFCASSTRTDYEQYFGPGTRLTVT.